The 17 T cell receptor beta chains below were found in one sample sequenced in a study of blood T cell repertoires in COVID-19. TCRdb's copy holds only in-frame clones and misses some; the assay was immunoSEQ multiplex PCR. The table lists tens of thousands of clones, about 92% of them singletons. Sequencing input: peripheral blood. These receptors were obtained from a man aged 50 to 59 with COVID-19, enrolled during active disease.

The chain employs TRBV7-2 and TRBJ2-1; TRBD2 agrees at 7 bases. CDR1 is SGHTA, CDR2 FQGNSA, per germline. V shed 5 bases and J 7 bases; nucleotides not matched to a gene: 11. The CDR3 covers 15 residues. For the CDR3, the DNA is TGTGCCAGCAGCCCCTCTCCCAGCGGGACGAATGAGCAGTTCTTC. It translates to CASSPSPSGTNEQFF.

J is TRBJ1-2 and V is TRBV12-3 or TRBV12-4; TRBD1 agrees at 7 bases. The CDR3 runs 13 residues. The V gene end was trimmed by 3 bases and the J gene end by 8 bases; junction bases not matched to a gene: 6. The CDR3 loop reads CASSLSQGGGYTF. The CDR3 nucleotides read TGTGCCAGCAGTTTGAGCCAGGGGGGAGGCTACACCTTC.

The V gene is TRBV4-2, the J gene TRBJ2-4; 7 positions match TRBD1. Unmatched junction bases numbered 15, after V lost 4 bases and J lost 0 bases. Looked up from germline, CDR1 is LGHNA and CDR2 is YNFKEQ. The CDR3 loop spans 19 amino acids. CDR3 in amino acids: CASSPGDRALHLAKNIQYF. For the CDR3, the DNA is TGTGCCAGCAGCCCAGGGGACAGAGCATTACATCTAGCCAAAAACATTCAGTACTTC.

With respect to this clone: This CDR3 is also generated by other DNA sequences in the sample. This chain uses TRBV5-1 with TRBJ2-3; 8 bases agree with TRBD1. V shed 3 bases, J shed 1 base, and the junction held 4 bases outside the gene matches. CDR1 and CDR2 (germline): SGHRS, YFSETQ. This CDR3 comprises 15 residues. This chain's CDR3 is CASSYSGGGTDTQYF. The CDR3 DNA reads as TGCGCCAGCAGCTACTCAGGGGGCGGCACAGATACGCAGTATTTT.

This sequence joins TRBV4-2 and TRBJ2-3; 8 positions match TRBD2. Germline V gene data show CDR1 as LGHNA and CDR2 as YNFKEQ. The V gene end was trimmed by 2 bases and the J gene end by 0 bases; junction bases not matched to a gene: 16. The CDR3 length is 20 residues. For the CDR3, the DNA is TGTGCCAGCAGCCAAACCCTGGGGGTAGCGGGATCTCCTAGCACAGATACGCAGTATTTT. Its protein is CASSQTLGVAGSPSTDTQYF.

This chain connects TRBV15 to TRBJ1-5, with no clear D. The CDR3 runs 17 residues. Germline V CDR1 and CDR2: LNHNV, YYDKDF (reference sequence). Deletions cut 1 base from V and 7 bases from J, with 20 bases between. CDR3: CATSRARGPLDFQPQHF. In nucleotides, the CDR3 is TGTGCCACCAGCAGAGCACGCGGCCCGTTGGACTTCCAGCCCCAGCATTTT.

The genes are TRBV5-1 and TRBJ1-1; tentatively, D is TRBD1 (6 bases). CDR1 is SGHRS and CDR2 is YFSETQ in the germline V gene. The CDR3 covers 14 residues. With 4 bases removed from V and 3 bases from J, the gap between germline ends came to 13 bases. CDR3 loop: CASSLGQSHTEAFF. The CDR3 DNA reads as TGCGCCAGCAGCCTAGGACAGAGTCACACTGAAGCTTTCTTT.

The CDR3 nucleotides are TGTGCCAGCAGCTTAGCTGGAGGGGAATCCTCTGGAAACACCATATATTTT. Its translation is CASSLAGGESSGNTIYF. The genes are TRBV11-3 and TRBJ1-3; D is possibly TRBD1 (5 bases). The CDR3 consists of 17 residues. The V gene's germline CDR1 is SGHNT and CDR2 YENEEA. Trimming removed 1 base from V and 0 bases from J, with 13 bases in between.

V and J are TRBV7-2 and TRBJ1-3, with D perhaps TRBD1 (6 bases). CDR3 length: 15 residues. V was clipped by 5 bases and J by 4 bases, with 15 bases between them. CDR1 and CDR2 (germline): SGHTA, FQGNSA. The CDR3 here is CASSRNLGAGNTIYF. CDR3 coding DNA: TGTGCCAGCAGCCGGAATTTGGGGGCCGGAAACACCATATATTTT.

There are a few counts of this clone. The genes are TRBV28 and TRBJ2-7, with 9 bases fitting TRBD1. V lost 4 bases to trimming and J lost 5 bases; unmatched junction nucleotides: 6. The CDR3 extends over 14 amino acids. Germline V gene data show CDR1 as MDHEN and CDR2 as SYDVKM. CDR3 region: CASSSYRGQNEQYF. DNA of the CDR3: TGTGCCAGCAGTTCTTACAGGGGGCAAAACGAGCAGTACTTC.

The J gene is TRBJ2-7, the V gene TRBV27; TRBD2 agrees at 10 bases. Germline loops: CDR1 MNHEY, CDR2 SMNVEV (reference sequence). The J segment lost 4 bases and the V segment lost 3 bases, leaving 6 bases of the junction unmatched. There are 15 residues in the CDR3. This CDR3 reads CASSFSGTSAYEQYF. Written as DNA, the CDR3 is TGTGCCAGCAGTTTTTCCGGGACTAGCGCTTACGAGCAGTACTTC.

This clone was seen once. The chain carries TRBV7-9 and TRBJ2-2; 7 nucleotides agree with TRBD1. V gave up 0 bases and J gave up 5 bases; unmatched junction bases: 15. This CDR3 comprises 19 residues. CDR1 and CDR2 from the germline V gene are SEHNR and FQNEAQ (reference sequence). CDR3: CASSLATRGQVGETGELFF. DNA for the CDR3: TGTGCCAGCAGCTTAGCGACCCGCGGACAGGTCGGGGAAACCGGGGAGCTGTTTTTT.

CDR3 coding DNA: TGCGCCAGCAGCGCATCACATACCACCGGGGAGCTGTTTTTT. This gives the protein CASSASHTTGELFF. The V gene is TRBV4-3, the J gene TRBJ2-2; D remains ambiguous. Germline V gives CDR1 LGHNA, CDR2 YSLEER. There are 14 residues in the CDR3. Trimming pared 5 bases from V and 4 bases from J, leaving 11 bases between.

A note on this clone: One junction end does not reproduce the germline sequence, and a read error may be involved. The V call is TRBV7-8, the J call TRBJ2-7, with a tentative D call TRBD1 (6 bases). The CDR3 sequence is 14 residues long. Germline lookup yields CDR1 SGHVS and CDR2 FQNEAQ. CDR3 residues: CASSLDRHSCEQYF. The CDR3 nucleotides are TGTGCCAGCAGCCTCGACAGGCACTCCTGCGAGCAGTACTTC. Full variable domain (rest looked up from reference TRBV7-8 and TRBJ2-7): GAGVSQSPRYKVAKRGQDVALRCDPISGHVSLFWYQQALGQGPEFLTYFQNEAQLDKSGLPSDRFFAERPEGSVSTLKIQRTQQEDSAVYLCASSLDRHSCEQYFGPGTRLTVT.

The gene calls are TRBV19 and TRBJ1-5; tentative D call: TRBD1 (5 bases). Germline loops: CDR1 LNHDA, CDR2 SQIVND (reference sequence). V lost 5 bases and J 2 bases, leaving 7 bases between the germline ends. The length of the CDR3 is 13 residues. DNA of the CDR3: TGTGCCAGTAGTCCACAGGGCAATCAGCCCCAGCATTTT. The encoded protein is CASSPQGNQPQHF.

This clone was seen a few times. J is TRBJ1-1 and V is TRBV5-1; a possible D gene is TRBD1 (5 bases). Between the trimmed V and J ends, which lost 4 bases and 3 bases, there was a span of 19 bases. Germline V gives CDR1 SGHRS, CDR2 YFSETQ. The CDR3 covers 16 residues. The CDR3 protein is CASSRGEAGTDTEAFF. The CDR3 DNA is TGCGCCAGCAGCCGGGGGGAGGCAGGGACCGACACTGAAGCTTTCTTT.

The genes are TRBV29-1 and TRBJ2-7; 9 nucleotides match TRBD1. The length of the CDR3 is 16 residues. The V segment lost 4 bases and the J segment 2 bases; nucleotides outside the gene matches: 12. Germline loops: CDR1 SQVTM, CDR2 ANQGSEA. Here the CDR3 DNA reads TGCAGCGTTGCAGGTATGGGGACAGGGCCAGCCTACGAGCAGTACTTC. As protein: CSVAGMGTGPAYEQYF.